Shown below are 20 T cell receptor beta chains from a single sample sequenced in a study of blood T cell repertoires in COVID-19. Data came from immunoSEQ multiplex PCR; TCRdb stores just in-frame clones and leaves some out. The sample consists of fewer than 70,000 clones, about 88% of them appearing once. Material: peripheral blood. These receptors originate from a woman in her 70s with active COVID-19.

V and J are TRBV6-1 and TRBJ2-2; D possibly corresponds to TRBD2 (6 bases). Trimming took 2 bases from V and 3 from J, leaving 13 bases between them. CDR3 length: 16 residues. The V gene's germline CDR1 is MNHNS and CDR2 SASEGT. In DNA form, the CDR3 reads TGTGCCAGCAGTGAACCAGGACTACCGGACACCGGGGAGCTGTTTTTT. Residues: CASSEPGLPDTGELFF.

This clone was detected only once. The rearrangement uses TRBV7-2 and TRBJ1-4; D call uncertain. Trimming cost V 5 bases and J 8 bases, with 21 bases left between them. The CDR3 loop spans 16 amino acids. Germline CDR1 reads SGHTA; CDR2 reads FQGNSA. In nucleotides, the CDR3 is TGTGCCAGCAGCCCCGTGGCGGGGAAACGGGTCGAAAAACTGTTTTTT. Amino acid sequence: CASSPVAGKRVEKLFF.

The chain uses TRBV7-3 and TRBJ2-7; 10 bases are a match to TRBD1. With V trimmed by 5 bases and J by 3 bases, 7 bases remained unmatched. The CDR3 is 15 amino acids. Germline V gives CDR1 SGHTA, CDR2 FQGTGA. The CDR3 nucleotides read TGTGCCAGCAGCCCAACGACAGGGGGCTTCTACGAGCAGTACTTC. This sequence encodes CASSPTTGGFYEQYF.

The V call is TRBV5-8, the J call TRBJ2-1, with a weak D call TRBD1 (7 bases). Germline V gene data show CDR1 as SGHTS and CDR2 as YDEGEE. The CDR3 sequence is 15 residues long. V lost 3 bases and J 3 bases, leaving 13 bases between the germline ends. Here the CDR3 DNA reads TGTGCCAGCAGCTGGCGACAGGGAGGCTACAATGAGCAGTTCTTC. It encodes CASSWRQGGYNEQFF.

Remarks on this clone: One end of the junction fails to match germline, which may point to a read error. The chain is built from TRBV7-7 and TRBJ1-4; 7 nucleotides line up with TRBD1. The CDR3 is 16 residues long. Per germline, CDR1 SSHAT and CDR2 FNYEAQ (reference sequence). This CDR3 reads CASSSGQSATNEKLFF. The CDR3, as DNA: TGTGCTAGCAGCTCGGGACAGAGTGCAACTAATGAAAAACTGTTTTTT.

The rearrangement uses TRBV27 and TRBJ2-1, with TRBD2 matching 9 bases. CDR1 and CDR2 (germline): MNHEY, SMNVEV (reference sequence). This CDR3 has 14 amino acids. V was pared by 3 bases and J by 9 bases, with 6 bases of the junction left unmatched. The CDR3 DNA reads TGTGCCAGCAGTTTCGCGGTAGCGGGAGTTGAGCAGTTCTTC. This codes for CASSFAVAGVEQFF.

V gene TRBV10-3 combines with J gene TRBJ2-1, with TRBD1 matching 8 bases. Germline V gene data show CDR1 as ENHRY and CDR2 as SYGVKD. This CDR3 has 15 amino acids. J was trimmed by 1 base and V by 6 bases; bases with no gene match: 5. CDR3: CAIRKDRASYNEQFF. In DNA, the CDR3 is TGTGCCATCAGGAAGGACAGGGCTTCCTACAATGAGCAGTTCTTC.

This chain connects TRBV7-9 to TRBJ1-1, with 10 positions matching TRBD1. CDR1 is SEHNR and CDR2 is FQNEAQ in the germline V gene (reference sequence). V lost 1 base and J lost 5; bases outside the gene matches: 7. The CDR3 has 16 residues. The CDR3 region is CASSLGQGAGRTEAFF. The CDR3 nucleotides read TGTGCCAGCAGCTTAGGACAGGGGGCGGGTCGGACTGAAGCTTTCTTT.

The chain carries TRBV11-2 and TRBJ2-1; TRBD1 matches at 7 bases. J gave up 6 bases and V 5 bases, and 10 bases lay outside the gene matches. Germline V gene lookup returns CDR1 SGHAT and CDR2 FQNNGV. CDR3 length: 15 residues. The CDR3 is CASSKTGFGSNEQFF. The CDR3 bases are TGTGCCAGCAGCAAGACAGGGTTCGGGTCCAATGAGCAGTTCTTC.

The gene calls are TRBV19 and TRBJ2-1, with TRBD2 matching over 12 bases. The CDR3 is made up of 18 amino acids. V was pared by 5 bases and J by 2 bases, with 10 bases of the junction left unmatched. From germline, CDR1 is LNHDA and CDR2 SQIVND (reference sequence). CDR3 sequence reads: CASSPRTSGNGAYNEQFF. CDR3 nucleotides: TGTGCCAGTAGTCCACGGACTAGCGGGAATGGCGCCTACAATGAGCAGTTCTTC.

The J gene is TRBJ2-5, the V gene TRBV11-2, with 7 nucleotides matching TRBD2. V gave up 0 bases and J gave up 4 bases; unmatched junction bases: 11. The CDR3 runs 17 residues. Per germline, CDR1 SGHAT and CDR2 FQNNGV. DNA of the CDR3: TGTGCCAGCAGCTTAGACCTGCCCAGCGGGGTTGGAGAGACCCAGTACTTC. This sequence encodes CASSLDLPSGVGETQYF.

V and J are TRBV5-4 and TRBJ2-5; 9 bases line up with TRBD2. The CDR3 runs to 15 residues. Unmatched junction bases numbered 5, after V lost 0 bases and J lost 5 bases. Germline CDR1 reads SGHNT; CDR2 reads YYREEE (reference sequence). The DNA for the CDR3 is TGTGCCAGCAGCTTGGTAGCGGGAGAGACGGAGACCCAGTACTTC. Translation: CASSLVAGETETQYF.

The chain joins TRBV6-5 to TRBJ1-1; a possible D gene is TRBD1 (6 bases). The CDR3 length is 15 residues. V lost 6 bases and J lost 1, with 15 bases in between. Germline loops: CDR1 MNHEY, CDR2 SVGAGI. The CDR3, as DNA: TGTGCCAGCAGCCAGATCCCCAGGGGGAACACTGAAGCTTTCTTT. This gives the protein CASSQIPRGNTEAFF.

The genes are TRBV10-1 and TRBJ2-5; 9 bases line up with TRBD1. V lost 7 bases, J lost 4 bases, and 13 bases stayed unmatched. The CDR3 is made up of 16 amino acids. Germline CDR1 WNHNN, CDR2 SYGVQD (reference sequence). The CDR3 loop is CASIGGTGGMRETQYF. CDR3 nucleotide sequence: TGCGCCAGCATCGGGGGCACAGGGGGCATGAGAGAGACCCAGTACTTC.

The chain combines TRBV2 with TRBJ2-5, with 11 bases fitting TRBD1. CDR3 length equals 15 residues. Looked up from germline, CDR1 is SNHLY and CDR2 is FYNNEI. Losses at the gene ends were 10 bases for V and 5 bases for J; bases not matched to a gene: 12. The CDR3 DNA reads as TGTGCCACTACCGGGACAGGGGGAATTTGGGAGACCCAGTACTTC. Residues: CATTGTGGIWETQYF.

This clone was observed once. This chain uses TRBV12-3 or TRBV12-4 with TRBJ1-3; D unclear. The CDR3 is 13 amino acids. V was pared by 4 bases and J by 0 bases, with 4 bases between. In nucleotides, the CDR3 is TGTGCCAGCAGTTACTCCTCTGGAAACACCATATATTTT. This translates into CASSYSSGNTIYF.

The chain joins TRBV13 to TRBJ2-7, with 13 positions matching TRBD2. The germline V gene has CDR1 PRHDT and CDR2 FYEKMQ (reference sequence). The CDR3 has 16 residues. The V segment lost 5 bases and the J segment 0 bases; nucleotides outside the gene matches: 4. The CDR3 DNA is TGTGCCAGCAGCCCACGGACTAGCGGGAGCTCCTACGAGCAGTACTTC. This codes for CASSPRTSGSSYEQYF.

This chain joins TRBV19 and TRBJ2-2, with D perhaps matching TRBD1 (6 bases). The CDR3 runs 14 residues. The germline gives CDR1 LNHDA, CDR2 SQIVND (reference sequence). Trimming pared 3 bases from V and 9 bases from J, leaving 14 bases between. The DNA for the CDR3 is TGTGCCAGTAGTATGGGGGCACCTGAGAGGGAGCTGTTTTTT. This codes for CASSMGAPERELFF.

This clone was seen only once. The V call is TRBV2, the J call TRBJ2-5, with a possible D match to TRBD1 (6 bases). CDR3 length: 15 amino acids. Germline values: CDR1 SNHLY, CDR2 FYNNEI. Trimming left V 5 bases short and J 4 bases short, with 17 bases between. CDR3 in amino acids: CASSIQGSSGETQYF. CDR3 coding DNA: TGTGCCAGCAGTATACAGGGAAGCAGCGGAGAGACCCAGTACTTC. Full variable domain (missing parts from reference TRBV2 and TRBJ2-5): EPEVTQTPSHQVTQMGQEVILRCVPISNHLYFYWYRQILGQKVEFLVSFYNNEISEKSEIFDDQFSVERPDGSNFTLKIRSTKLEDSAMYFCASSIQGSSGETQYFGPGTRLLVL.

The gene calls are TRBV28 and TRBJ2-4, with TRBD2 identical over 10 bases. The V and J ends lost 7 bases and 6 bases, in that order; junction bases with no gene match: 6. This CDR3 region has 14 residues. Per germline, CDR1 MDHEN and CDR2 SYDVKM. DNA of the CDR3: TGTGCCAGCAACCAAGCGGGAGGGACAAACATTCAGTACTTC. Encoded protein: CASNQAGGTNIQYF.